This entry lists 23 T cell receptor beta chains sequenced from one sample in a study of blood T cell repertoires in COVID-19. This table comes from immunoSEQ multiplex PCR, and its TCRdb copy is limited to in-frame clones, with some not included. The table records about 92,000 clones, approximately 70% of them present only once. Material: peripheral blood. All receptors come from a woman aged 60-75 years in a cohort sampled during active or convalescent COVID-19.

The J gene is TRBJ1-4, the V gene TRBV7-9; 7 nucleotides match TRBD1. The CDR3 consists of 15 residues. Germline-derived CDR1 and CDR2 are SEHNR and FQNEAQ (reference sequence). V lost 2 bases to trimming and J lost 8 bases; unmatched junction nucleotides: 8. As DNA, the CDR3 is TGTGCCAGCAGCTTACGGGACAGTCGGGGGGAAAAACTGTTTTTT. Residues: CASSLRDSRGEKLFF.

This chain connects TRBV25-1 to TRBJ1-4; the D gene is possibly TRBD1 (6 bases). The CDR3 is 14 amino acids. V was trimmed by 7 bases and J by 5 bases, leaving 14 bases between them. CDR1 MGHDK and CDR2 SYGVNS come from the germline V gene. The CDR3 loop is CASTAGTLNEKLFF. DNA of the CDR3: TGTGCCAGCACAGCCGGGACACTGAATGAAAAACTGTTTTTT. Full variable domain (rest looked up from reference TRBV25-1 and TRBJ1-4): EADIYQTPRYLVIGTGKKITLECSQTMGHDKMYWYQQDPGMELHLIHYSYGVNSTEKGDLSSESTVSRIRTEHFPLTLESARPSHTSQYLCASTAGTLNEKLFFGSGTQLSVL.

The rearrangement links TRBV19 to TRBJ2-2, with TRBD1 matching 7 bases. The V and J ends lost 3 bases and 10 bases, in that order; junction bases with no gene match: 14. This CDR3 comprises 16 residues. Germline-derived CDR1 and CDR2 are LNHDA and SQIVND (reference sequence). As DNA, the CDR3 is TGTGCCAGTAGTATGATACCGATGGGGACAGCGATGGAGCTGTTTTTT. It yields the protein CASSMIPMGTAMELFF.

This chain uses TRBV3-1 (or the pseudogene TRBV3-2) with TRBJ2-1, with D perhaps matching TRBD1 (6 bases). The CDR3 has 15 residues. Per the germline V gene, CDR1 is LGHDT and CDR2 is YNNKEL (reference sequence). Trimming cost V 0 bases and J 1 base, with 7 bases left between them. This chain's CDR3 is CASSQDQGSYNEQFF. CDR3 DNA sequence: TGTGCCAGCAGCCAAGATCAGGGGTCCTACAATGAGCAGTTCTTC.

This chain links TRBV2 with TRBJ2-5, with TRBD2 identical over 9 bases. The CDR3 covers 13 residues. Germline CDR1 reads SNHLY; CDR2 reads FYNNEI. Trimming at V came to 6 bases and at J to 7 bases, leaving 6 bases not matched to a gene. The CDR3 bases are TGTGCCAGCAGAGGGACTAGCCGGGGGACCCAGTACTTC. Its translation is CASRGTSRGTQYF.

This clone turned up a few times. The chain couples TRBV7-2 to TRBJ2-7; TRBD1 matches 10 bases. The CDR3 length is 18 residues. From germline, CDR1 is SGHTA and CDR2 FQGNSA. The junction had 14 bases not matched to a gene; V was cut back by 3 bases and J by 3 bases. CDR3 nucleotides: TGTGCCAGCAGCTTCAAGCTAGGGGGGACAGGGGAGTTCTACGAGCAGTACTTC. Translation: CASSFKLGGTGEFYEQYF.

This clone was found a few times. The chain links TRBV2 to TRBJ2-1; D might be TRBD2 (5 bases). Trimming shortened V by 1 base and J by 4 bases, and 8 bases separated the two germline ends. The CDR3 is made up of 14 amino acids. Germline V gene data show CDR1 as SNHLY and CDR2 as FYNNEI. CDR3 in DNA: TGTGCCAGCAGTGAAGTTCGCGGGTACAATGAGCAGTTCTTC. Residues: CASSEVRGYNEQFF.

The chain couples TRBV5-6 to TRBJ1-5; 8 positions agree with TRBD1. V trimming: 2 bases; J trimming: 0 bases; junction bases outside the gene matches: 4. In germline, CDR1 is SGHDT, CDR2 YYEEEE. CDR3 length: 16 residues. This chain's CDR3 is CASSFGQGHSNQPQHF. The CDR3 coding sequence is TGTGCCAGCAGCTTCGGACAGGGCCATAGCAATCAGCCCCAGCATTTT. Combining the CDR3 with reference TRBV5-6 and TRBJ1-5 gives the whole variable domain DAGVTQSPTHLIKTRGQQVTLRCSPKSGHDTVSWYQQALGQGPQFIFQYYEEEERQRGNFPDRFSGHQFPNYSSELNVNALLLGDSALYLCASSFGQGHSNQPQHFGDGTRLSIL.

The chain combines TRBV3-1 (or the pseudogene TRBV3-2) with TRBJ2-2; a weak D match, TRBD2 (5 bases). The germline V gene has CDR1 LGHDT and CDR2 YNNKEL (reference sequence). This CDR3 spans 13 amino acids. V was pared by 8 bases and J by 6 bases, with 13 bases between. The chain's CDR3 is CASGLRVAGELFF. DNA of the CDR3: TGTGCCAGCGGTCTGAGGGTAGCCGGGGAGCTGTTTTTT.

V usage is TRBV27 and J usage is TRBJ2-7; possible D gene TRBD1, 6 bases. The CDR3 covers 14 residues. Germline V gives CDR1 MNHEY, CDR2 SMNVEV (reference sequence). V was clipped by 3 bases and J by 4 bases, with 13 bases between them. CDR3 DNA sequence: TGTGCCAGCAGTTTGAAGGGGGTTCTTTACGAGCAGTACTTC. This gives the protein CASSLKGVLYEQYF.

The sample holds a few counts of this clone. J is TRBJ2-7 and V is TRBV5-1; D gene ambiguous. The CDR3 totals 13 residues. The V end lost 7 bases, the J end lost 3 bases, and 14 bases lay between the germline ends. CDR1 is SGHRS and CDR2 is YFSETQ in the germline V gene. CDR3 in amino acids: CASAGAVGYEQYF. CDR3 nucleotides: TGCGCCAGCGCTGGCGCGGTAGGCTACGAGCAGTACTTC.

This rearrangement joins TRBV6-4 to TRBJ2-7; 10 positions match TRBD1. The CDR3 covers 17 residues. The germline V gene has CDR1 MRHNA and CDR2 SNTAGT. The V segment lost 2 bases and the J segment 6 bases; nucleotides outside the gene matches: 13. CDR3 DNA sequence: TGTGCCAGCAGTGACGGGACAGGGGCCACACACACGGGCGAGCAGTACTTC. It codes for CASSDGTGATHTGEQYF.

The chain couples TRBV23-1 to TRBJ2-1, with D tentatively TRBD2 (6 bases). TRBV23-1 is identified as an open reading frame with a role that is uncertain. Trimming took 1 base from V and 7 from J, leaving 17 bases between them. This CDR3 is 16 amino acids long. The CDR3 DNA is TGCGCCAGCAGTCAATTTTGGGGCAGGGCGGGGAATGAGCAGTTCTTC. Its protein is CASSQFWGRAGNEQFF.

V usage is TRBV20-1 and J usage is TRBJ1-5; D unresolved. Per germline, CDR1 DFQATT and CDR2 SNEGSKA (reference sequence). The CDR3 is 12 amino acids. Trimming cost V 3 bases and J 0 bases, with 3 bases left between them. CDR3 protein: CSASHSNQPQHF. In nucleotides, the CDR3 is TGCAGTGCTAGTCATAGCAATCAGCCCCAGCATTTT.

The genes are TRBV2 and TRBJ2-1; a weak D match, TRBD1 (7 bases). There are 15 residues in the CDR3. In germline, CDR1 is SNHLY, CDR2 FYNNEI. The ends were cut back, 2 bases at V and 6 bases at J, with 14 bases in the middle. The CDR3 loop is CASSEISGGGNEQFF. The CDR3, as DNA: TGTGCCAGCAGTGAAATTTCAGGGGGAGGCAATGAGCAGTTCTTC.

This clone occurred a few times. The CDR3 DNA reads TGCAGCGTCGGGAGTTCCGGGGCCCACTATGGCTACACCTTC. It specifies CSVGSSGAHYGYTF. V usage is TRBV29-1 and J usage is TRBJ1-2; a weak D match, TRBD1 (5 bases). The CDR3 contains 14 residues. V dropped 6 bases and J dropped 3 bases, with 17 bases sitting between them. Germline CDR1 and CDR2: SQVTM and ANQGSEA.

The chain combines TRBV2 with TRBJ1-2, with 7 bases identical to TRBD1. Unmatched junction bases numbered 13, after V lost 10 bases and J lost 8 bases. Germline loops: CDR1 SNHLY, CDR2 FYNNEI. The CDR3 spans 13 residues. The CDR3 loop reads CATEGQWVGGYTF. The CDR3 DNA follows: TGTGCCACCGAGGGACAGTGGGTCGGAGGCTACACCTTC.

This sequence joins TRBV2 and TRBJ2-5; TRBD2 is a possible D gene (6 bases). This CDR3 has 13 residues. V was trimmed by 6 bases and J by 2 bases, leaving 10 bases between them. CDR1 is SNHLY and CDR2 is FYNNEI in the germline V gene. Here the CDR3 reads CASRPGVQETQYF. CDR3 bases: TGTGCCAGCAGACCGGGGGTACAAGAGACCCAGTACTTC.

V usage is TRBV19 and J usage is TRBJ1-6; a weak D match, TRBD1 (5 bases). CDR3 length: 15 amino acids. Germline lookup yields CDR1 LNHDA and CDR2 SQIVND (reference sequence). V lost 7 bases and J 9 bases, leaving 19 bases between the germline ends. The CDR3 DNA reads as TGTGCCAGTACCGATATCCCCCTGGGGGGTTCACCCCTCCACTTT. It yields the protein CASTDIPLGGSPLHF.

The V call is TRBV9, the J call TRBJ2-3; tentative D call: TRBD1 (6 bases). There are 15 residues in the CDR3. The V gene's germline CDR1 is SGDLS and CDR2 YYNGEE. Trimming cost V 3 bases and J 6 bases, with 17 bases left between them. The CDR3 spells CASSGRGFGPDTQYF. For the CDR3, the DNA is TGTGCCAGCAGCGGAAGGGGGTTTGGCCCTGATACGCAGTATTTT. Using reference TRBV9 and TRBJ2-3 for the parts outside the CDR3, the full variable domain is DSGVTQTPKHLITATGQRVTLRCSPRSGDLSVYWYQQSLDQGLQFLIQYYNGEERAKGNILERFSAQQFPDLHSELNLSSLELGDSALYFCASSGRGFGPDTQYFGPGTRLTVL.

The chain joins TRBV2 to TRBJ1-4; D is undetermined. Between the trimmed V and J ends, which lost 4 bases and 7 bases, there was a span of 16 bases. From germline, CDR1 is SNHLY and CDR2 FYNNEI. The length of the CDR3 is 15 residues. CDR3 coding DNA: TGTGCCAGCAGTGTTCCAGAAGTCCAGTTTGAAAAACTGTTTTTT. Translation gives CASSVPEVQFEKLFF.

This clone occurred a few times. The chain uses TRBV7-9 and TRBJ2-3, with 7 bases aligning to TRBD1. J was trimmed by 5 bases and V by 1 base; bases with no gene match: 9. The CDR3 totals 16 residues. Germline loops: CDR1 SEHNR, CDR2 FQNEAQ (reference sequence). The CDR3 reads CASSLGEQGIQDTQYF. The CDR3 DNA sequence: TGTGCCAGCAGCTTAGGCGAACAGGGGATACAAGATACGCAGTATTTT.

This chain links TRBV7-9 with TRBJ2-1; the match to TRBD1 covers 8 bases. The germline CDR1 and CDR2 sequences are SEHNR and FQNEAQ (reference sequence). This CDR3 is built from 15 residues. V trimming: 1 base; J trimming: 7 bases; junction bases outside the gene matches: 6. The CDR3 reads CASSLGQGASNEQFF. CDR3 sequence (DNA): TGTGCCAGCAGCTTAGGTCAGGGGGCATCAAATGAGCAGTTCTTC.